Listed below are T cell receptor beta chains from one sample, sequenced in a study of metastatic and nonmetastatic thyroid tumors. TCRdb re-analyzed the PCR reads using MiXCR. The sample contains several thousand clones, roughly 21% of which appear only once. The specimen sequenced was tumor tissue. All receptors derive from a male donor with papillary thyroid cancer or a benign thyroid nodule (not recorded which). Some clones in this sample may be carry-over from other donors' samples. Both conserved end residues are part of each CDR3. The D gene is left open where the match is weak. Clone size, where shown, is once, few, many, or a class for clones that have expanded.

J | V | D | size | DNA | CDR3
TRBJ1-2 | TRBV20-1 | - | medium-sized | TGCAGTGCCAATTGGGGGGGGCTTGGCTATGGCTACACCTTC | CSANWGGLGYGYTF
TRBJ2-7 | TRBV28 | - | - | TGTGCCAGCAGTTCAAGGATCCAGGGGGGCTCCTACGAGCAGTACTTC | CASSSRIQGGSYEQYF
TRBJ2-2 | TRBV20-1 | - | medium-sized | TGCAGTGCTAGCCTCCAGCACGGGGCAACCGGGGAGCTGTTTTTT | CSASLQHGATGELFF
TRBJ2-2 | TRBV6-1 | TRBD1 | few | TGTGCCAGCAGCGTACAGGGGACCGGGGAGCTGTTTTTT | CASSVQGTGELFF
TRBJ1-1 | TRBV7-9 | TRBD1 | - | TGTGCCAGCAGCTCGACAGGGAAGAGGACTGAAGCTTTCTTT | CASSSTGKRTEAFF
TRBJ1-5 | TRBV15 | - | - | TGTGCCACCAGCAGAGGGGATAGCAATCAGCCCCAGCATTTT | CATSRGDSNQPQHF
TRBJ1-2 | TRBV6-9 | - | - | TGTGCCAGCAGTTATTTACCCCCCTACTATGGCTACACCTTC | CASSYLPPYYGYTF
TRBJ1-3 | TRBV12-3/TRBV12-4 | - | few | TGTGCCAGCAGCCTGCCGGGGGGGGCAAACACCATATATTTT | CASSLPGGANTIYF
TRBJ2-2 | TRBV30 | TRBD1 | - | TGTGCCTCCAAGCCAGGGACAGGGGTGGTCACCGGGGAGCTGTTTTTT | CASKPGTGVVTGELFF
TRBJ2-7 | TRBV27 | TRBD1 | - | TGTGCCAGCAGCGACAGGGGGGACTACGAGCAGTACTTC | CASSDRGDYEQYF
TRBJ2-7 | TRBV5-5 | - | many | TGTGCCAGCAGCCTTTACTCCGGACAGACCTACGAGCAGTACTTC | CASSLYSGQTYEQYF
TRBJ2-7 | TRBV12-3/TRBV12-4 | - | few | TGTGCCAGCAGTTCAGGACCGCAATACGAGCAGTACTTC | CASSSGPQYEQYF
TRBJ1-2 | TRBV24-1 | - | few | TGTGCCACCAGTGATTTTTCCGATGGCTACACCTTC | CATSDFSDGYTF
TRBJ1-5 | TRBV6-1 | - | - | TGTGCCAGCAGTCTATCCAGTGGGGACCATGCTCGGCCCCAGCATTTT | CASSLSSGDHARPQHF
TRBJ1-2 | TRBV25-1 | - | - | TGTGCCAGCAGTGGTTTTGGGGGATCCAACTATGGCTACACCTTC | CASSGFGGSNYGYTF
TRBJ2-7 | TRBV20-1 | - | medium-sized | TGCAGTGTGGGGATCTTAACCTACGAGCAGTACTTC | CSVGILTYEQYF
TRBJ1-3 | TRBV11-2 | - | medium-sized | TGTGCCAGCAGCTTAGATCCGGGGAGCCTCGTCACCATATATTTT | CASSLDPGSLVTIYF
TRBJ2-7 | TRBV6-1 | TRBD1 | medium-sized | TGTGCCAGCAGACCCTCCGGACAGGGGCTCACCTACGAGCAGTACTTC | CASRPSGQGLTYEQYF
TRBJ2-1 | TRBV5-1 | - | - | TGCGCCAGCAGCTTCTTGACGACAGCGGCCGTCAATGAGCAGTTCTTC | CASSFLTTAAVNEQFF
TRBJ1-2 | TRBV6-6 | - | - | TGTGCCAGCAGTTACTCGGGAGATAGCTTTAACTATGGCTACACCTTC | CASSYSGDSFNYGYTF
TRBJ2-5 | TRBV6-1 | - | - | TGTGCCAGCAGTGACATGTGGCCCCAAGAGACCCAGTACTTC | CASSDMWPQETQYF
TRBJ2-7 | TRBV4-1 | - | - | TGCGCCAGCAGCCAGTTTATTCTCTCCTACGAGCAGTACTTC | CASSQFILSYEQYF
TRBJ1-1 | TRBV28 | - | few | TGTGCCAGCAGACTCGAAGATGACACTGAAGCTTTCTTT | CASRLEDDTEAFF
TRBJ2-5 | TRBV6-5 | TRBD1 | few | TGTGCCAGCAGTTACTCCGGGACAGGGCACGAGGCCCAGTACTTC | CASSYSGTGHEAQYF
TRBJ2-4 | TRBV5-8 | - | many | TGTGCCAGCAGCTTGGATTCGGACCAGCTAGCCAAAAACATTCAGTACTTC | CASSLDSDQLAKNIQYF
TRBJ1-6 | TRBV19 | - | - | TGTGCCAGTAGTTTCTTAGACAGTTCCTCCTATAATTCACCCCTCCACTTT | CASSFLDSSSYNSPLHF
TRBJ1-2 | TRBV6-2/TRBV6-3 | - | few | TGTGCCAGCAGTTCGAACGTCAACTATGGCTACACCTTC | CASSSNVNYGYTF